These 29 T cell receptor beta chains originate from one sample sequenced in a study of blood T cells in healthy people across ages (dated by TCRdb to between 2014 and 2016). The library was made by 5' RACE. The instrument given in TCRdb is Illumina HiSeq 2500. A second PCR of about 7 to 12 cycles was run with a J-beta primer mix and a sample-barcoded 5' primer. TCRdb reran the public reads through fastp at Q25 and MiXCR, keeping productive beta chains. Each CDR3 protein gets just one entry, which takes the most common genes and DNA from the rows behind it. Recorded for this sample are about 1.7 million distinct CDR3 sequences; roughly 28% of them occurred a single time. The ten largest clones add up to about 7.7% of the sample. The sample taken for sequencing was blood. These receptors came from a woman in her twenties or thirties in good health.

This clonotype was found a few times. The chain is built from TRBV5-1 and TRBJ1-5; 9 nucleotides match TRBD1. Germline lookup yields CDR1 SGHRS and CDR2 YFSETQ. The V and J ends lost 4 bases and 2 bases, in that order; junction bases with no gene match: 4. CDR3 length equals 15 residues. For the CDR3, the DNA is TGCGCCAGCAGCATCACAGGGGGCCGCAATCAGCCCCAGCATTTT. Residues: CASSITGGRNQPQHF. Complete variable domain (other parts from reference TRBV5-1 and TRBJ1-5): KAGVTQTPRYLIKTRGQQVTLSCSPISGHRSVSWYQQTPGQGLQFLFEYFSETQRNKGNFPGRFSGRQFSNSRSEMNVSTLELGDSALYLCASSITGGRNQPQHFGDGTRLSIL.

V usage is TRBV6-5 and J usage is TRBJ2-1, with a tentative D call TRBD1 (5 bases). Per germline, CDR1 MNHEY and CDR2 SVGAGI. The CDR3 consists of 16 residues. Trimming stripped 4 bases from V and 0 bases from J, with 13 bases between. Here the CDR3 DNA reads TGTGCCAGCAGTTCCTCTTGGGGCAGCTCCTACAATGAGCAGTTCTTC. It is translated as CASSSSWGSSYNEQFF.

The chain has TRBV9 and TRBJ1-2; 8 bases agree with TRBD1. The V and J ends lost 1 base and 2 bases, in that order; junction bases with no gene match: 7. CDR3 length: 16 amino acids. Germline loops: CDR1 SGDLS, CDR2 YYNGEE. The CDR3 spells CASSVLGQGLNYGYTF. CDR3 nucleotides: TGTGCCAGCAGCGTACTAGGACAGGGACTAAACTATGGCTACACCTTC.

The CDR3 spells CASSPVESSYEQYF. The CDR3 DNA follows: TGTGCCAGCAGCCCAGTAGAAAGCTCCTACGAGCAGTACTTC. This rearrangement joins TRBV7-9 to TRBJ2-7; D ambiguous. Germline V gene lookup returns CDR1 SEHNR and CDR2 FQNEAQ (reference sequence). CDR3 length: 14 amino acids. V dropped 5 bases and J dropped 0 bases, with 11 bases sitting between them.

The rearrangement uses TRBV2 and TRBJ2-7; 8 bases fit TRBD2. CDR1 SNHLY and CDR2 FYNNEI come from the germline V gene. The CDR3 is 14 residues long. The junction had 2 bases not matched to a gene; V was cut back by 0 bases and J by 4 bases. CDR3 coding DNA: TGTGCCAGCAGTGAAGCTCGGGGGGGTTACGAGCAGTACTTC. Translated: CASSEARGGYEQYF.

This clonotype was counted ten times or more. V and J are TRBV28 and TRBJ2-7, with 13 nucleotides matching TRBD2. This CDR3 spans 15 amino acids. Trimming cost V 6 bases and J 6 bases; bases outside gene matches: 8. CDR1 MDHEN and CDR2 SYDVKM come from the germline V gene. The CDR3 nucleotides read TGTGCCAGCAGAACCCCGGGACTAGCGGGGTTCGAGCAGTACTTC. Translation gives CASRTPGLAGFEQYF.

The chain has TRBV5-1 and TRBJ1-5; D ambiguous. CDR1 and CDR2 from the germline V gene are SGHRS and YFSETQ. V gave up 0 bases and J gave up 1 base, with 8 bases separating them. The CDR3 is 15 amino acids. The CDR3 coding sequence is TGCGCCAGCAGCTTGGGAGTGGTAAGCAATCAGCCCCAGCATTTT. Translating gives CASSLGVVSNQPQHF.

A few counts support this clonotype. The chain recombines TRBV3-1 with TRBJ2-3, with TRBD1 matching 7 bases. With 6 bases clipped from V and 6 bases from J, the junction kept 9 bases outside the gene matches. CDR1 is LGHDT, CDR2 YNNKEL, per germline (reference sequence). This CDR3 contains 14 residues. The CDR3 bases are TGTGCCAGCAGTCATGGGACAGAAGGGGATACGCAGTATTTT. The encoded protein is CASSHGTEGDTQYF.

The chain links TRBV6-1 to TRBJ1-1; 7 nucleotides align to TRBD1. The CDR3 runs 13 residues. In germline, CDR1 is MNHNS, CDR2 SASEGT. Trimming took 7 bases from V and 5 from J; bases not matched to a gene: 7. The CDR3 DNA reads TGTGCCAGCAAGCTGACAGGGAGGACTGAAGCTTTCTTT. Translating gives CASKLTGRTEAFF.

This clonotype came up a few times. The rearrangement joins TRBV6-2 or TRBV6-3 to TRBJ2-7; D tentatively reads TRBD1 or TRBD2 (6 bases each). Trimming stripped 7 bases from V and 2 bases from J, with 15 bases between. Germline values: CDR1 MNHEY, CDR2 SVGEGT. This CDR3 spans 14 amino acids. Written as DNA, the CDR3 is TGTGCCAGCAACGCTCGGGGGCGGCCCTACGAGCAGTACTTC. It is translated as CASNARGRPYEQYF.

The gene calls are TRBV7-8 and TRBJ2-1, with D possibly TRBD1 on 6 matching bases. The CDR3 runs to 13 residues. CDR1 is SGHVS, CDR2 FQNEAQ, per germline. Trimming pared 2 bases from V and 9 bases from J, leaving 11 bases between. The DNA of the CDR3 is TGTGCCAGCAGCTTAACTACAGGGACTGAGCAGTTCTTC. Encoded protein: CASSLTTGTEQFF.

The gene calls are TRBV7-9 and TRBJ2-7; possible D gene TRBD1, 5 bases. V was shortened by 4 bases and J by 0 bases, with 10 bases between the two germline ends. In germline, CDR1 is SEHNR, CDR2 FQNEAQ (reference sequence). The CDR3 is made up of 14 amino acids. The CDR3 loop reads CASSCDSSSYEQYF. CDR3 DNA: TGTGCCAGCAGCTGTGACAGCAGCTCCTACGAGCAGTACTTC.

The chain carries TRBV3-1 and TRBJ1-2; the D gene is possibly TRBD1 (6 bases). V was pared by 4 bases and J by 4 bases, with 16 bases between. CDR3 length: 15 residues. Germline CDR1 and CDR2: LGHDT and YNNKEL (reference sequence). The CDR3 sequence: CASSPPEGDVYGYTF. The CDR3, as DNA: TGTGCCAGCAGCCCCCCAGAGGGGGACGTCTATGGCTACACCTTC.

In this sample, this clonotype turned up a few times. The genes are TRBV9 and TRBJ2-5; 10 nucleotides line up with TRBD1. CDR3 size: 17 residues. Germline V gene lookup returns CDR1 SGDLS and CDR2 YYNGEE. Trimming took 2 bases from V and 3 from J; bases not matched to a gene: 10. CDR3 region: CASSVGLTGTGEETQYF. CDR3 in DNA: TGTGCCAGCAGCGTGGGATTAACCGGGACAGGGGAAGAGACCCAGTACTTC. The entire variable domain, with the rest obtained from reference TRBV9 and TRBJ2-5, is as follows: DSGVTQTPKHLITATGQRVTLRCSPRSGDLSVYWYQQSLDQGLQFLIQYYNGEERAKGNILERFSAQQFPDLHSELNLSSLELGDSALYFCASSVGLTGTGEETQYFGPGTRLLVL.

DNA for the CDR3: TGTGCCAGCTCACCGGACCGCGTCGTGTGGTACTTC. It specifies CASSPDRVVWYF. This chain joins TRBV18 and TRBJ2-5; D call uncertain. CDR3 length equals 12 residues. CDR1 is KGHSH, CDR2 LQKENI, per germline. The ends were cut back, 3 bases at V and 13 bases at J, with 15 bases in the middle.

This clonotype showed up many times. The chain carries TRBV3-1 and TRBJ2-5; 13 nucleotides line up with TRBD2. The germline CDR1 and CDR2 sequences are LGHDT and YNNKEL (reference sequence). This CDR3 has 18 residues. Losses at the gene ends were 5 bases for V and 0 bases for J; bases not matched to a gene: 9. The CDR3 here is CASSLRRTSGSNQETQYF. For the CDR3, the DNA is TGTGCCAGCAGCTTGCGGAGGACTAGCGGGAGTAACCAAGAGACCCAGTACTTC.

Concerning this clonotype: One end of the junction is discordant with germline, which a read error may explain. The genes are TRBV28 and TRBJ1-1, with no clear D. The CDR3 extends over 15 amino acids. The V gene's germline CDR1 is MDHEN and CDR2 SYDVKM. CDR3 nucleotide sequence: TGTGCCAGCAGTTCTTGGACGGGCATGAACGCTGAAGCTTTCTTT. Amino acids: CASSSWTGMNAEAFF.

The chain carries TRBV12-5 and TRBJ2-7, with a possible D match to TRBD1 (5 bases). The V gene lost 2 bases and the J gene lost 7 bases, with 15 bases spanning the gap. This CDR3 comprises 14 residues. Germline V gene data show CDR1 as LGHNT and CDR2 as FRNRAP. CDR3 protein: CASGLPTVANEQYF. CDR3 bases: TGTGCTAGTGGTTTGCCGACAGTCGCCAATGAGCAGTACTTC.

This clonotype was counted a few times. The CDR3 DNA sequence: TGCGCCAGCAGCCGGAGCCTAGTAGAGACCCAGTACTTC. Protein sequence: CASSRSLVETQYF. The rearrangement joins TRBV4-1 to TRBJ2-5; D is unclear. Between the trimmed V and J ends, which lost 4 bases and 4 bases, there was a span of 10 bases. Germline V gene sequence: CDR1 MGHRA, CDR2 YSYEKL. The CDR3 contains 13 residues.

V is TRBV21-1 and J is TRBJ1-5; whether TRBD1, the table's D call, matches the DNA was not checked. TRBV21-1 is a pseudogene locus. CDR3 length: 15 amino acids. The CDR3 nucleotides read TGTGCCAGCAGCACGAGTGACAGGGTTCCTCAGCCCCAGCATTTT. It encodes CASSTSDRVPQPQHF.

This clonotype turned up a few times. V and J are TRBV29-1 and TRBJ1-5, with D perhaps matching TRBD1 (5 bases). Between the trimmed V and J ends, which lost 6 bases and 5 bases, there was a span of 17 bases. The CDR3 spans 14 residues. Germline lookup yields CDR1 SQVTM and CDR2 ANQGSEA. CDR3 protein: CSVVPDSSDQPQHF. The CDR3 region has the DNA TGCAGCGTGGTCCCCGACAGTAGTGATCAGCCCCAGCATTTT.

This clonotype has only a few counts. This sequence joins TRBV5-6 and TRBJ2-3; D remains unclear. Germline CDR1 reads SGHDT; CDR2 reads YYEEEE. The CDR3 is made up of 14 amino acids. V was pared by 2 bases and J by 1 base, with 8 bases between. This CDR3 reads CASSFAVGTDTQYF. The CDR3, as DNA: TGTGCCAGCAGCTTTGCGGTGGGCACAGATACGCAGTATTTT.

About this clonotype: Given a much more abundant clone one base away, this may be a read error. Written as DNA, the CDR3 is TGTGCCAGCGGCTTACGGGACAGGGTCAACGAGCAGTACTTC. It specifies CASGLRDRVNEQYF. The V call is TRBV5-4, the J call TRBJ2-1; 9 bases match TRBD1. The better agreement between TRBJ2-7 and the DNA end casts doubt on the J call. Germline V gives CDR1 SGHNT, CDR2 YYREEE (reference sequence). The CDR3 has 14 residues.

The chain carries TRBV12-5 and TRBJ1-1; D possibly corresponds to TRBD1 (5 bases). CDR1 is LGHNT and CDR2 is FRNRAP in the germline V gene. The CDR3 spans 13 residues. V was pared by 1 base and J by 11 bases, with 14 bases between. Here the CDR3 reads CASGLAGTGSAFF. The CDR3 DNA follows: TGTGCTAGTGGTTTGGCCGGGACGGGGTCTGCTTTCTTT.

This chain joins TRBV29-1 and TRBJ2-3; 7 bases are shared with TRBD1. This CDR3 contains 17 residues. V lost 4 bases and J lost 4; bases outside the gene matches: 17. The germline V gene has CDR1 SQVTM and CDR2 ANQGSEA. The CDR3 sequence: CSVGKGWNRGSSDTQYF. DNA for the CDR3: TGCAGCGTTGGGAAGGGATGGAACAGGGGTAGTTCAGATACGCAGTATTTT.

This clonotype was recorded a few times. This CDR3 is CASSVAVGGLDGYTF. The CDR3 DNA follows: TGTGCCAGCAGCGTGGCGGTAGGCGGGCTCGATGGCTACACCTTC. This chain links TRBV9 with TRBJ1-2; D gene unclear. V was shortened by 2 bases and J by 6 bases, with 17 bases between the two germline ends. The CDR3 is 15 residues long. From germline, CDR1 is SGDLS and CDR2 YYNGEE.

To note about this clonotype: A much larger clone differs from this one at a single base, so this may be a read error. The CDR3 nucleotides read TGCAGTGCCGTGCCTAGTGTATCGGGTACGCAGTATTTT. It translates to CSAVPSVSGTQYF. This rearrangement joins TRBV20-1 to TRBJ2-3; D gene unclear. The CDR3 totals 13 residues. Deletions cut 6 bases from V and 8 bases from J, with 18 bases between. In germline, CDR1 is DFQATT, CDR2 SNEGSKA (reference sequence).

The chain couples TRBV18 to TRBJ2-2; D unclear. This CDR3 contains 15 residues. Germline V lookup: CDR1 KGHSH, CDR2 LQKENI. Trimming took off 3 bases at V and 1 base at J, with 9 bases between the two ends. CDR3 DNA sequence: TGTGCCAGCTCACCTAGGCAACGGAACACCGGGGAGCTGTTTTTT. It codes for CASSPRQRNTGELFF.

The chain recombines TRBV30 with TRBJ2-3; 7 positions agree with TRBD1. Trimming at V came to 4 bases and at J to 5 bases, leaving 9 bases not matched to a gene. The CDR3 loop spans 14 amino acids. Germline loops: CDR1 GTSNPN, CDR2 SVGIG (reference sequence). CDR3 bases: TGTGCCTGGAAGGGGGCTTCGTATTTAGATACGCAGTATTTT. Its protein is CAWKGASYLDTQYF.